In this sample, the clone carrying this T cell receptor beta chain turned up a few times. This CDR3 is 13 amino acids long. V lost 5 bases and J 4 bases, leaving 11 bases between the germline ends. Germline V gives CDR1 MNHEY, CDR2 SMNVEV (reference sequence). This entry comes from a study of blood T cell repertoires in COVID-19. Study as a whole: Samples of COVID-19 (acute and convalescent) were obtained from the United States, Italy and Spain. The analysed material was cDNA or gDNA that came from T cells, B-cell-depleted T cells, or PBMCs.

Authors' processing steps: Reference gene primer amplification gave estimated nucleated cell counts. This table comes from immunoSEQ multiplex PCR, and its TCRdb copy is limited to in-frame clones, with some not included. For V, J and clone size, that table is used; D and trimming come from the DNA. The table has about 180,000 clones, about 91% seen once. Source material: peripheral blood. The chain joins TRBV27 to TRBJ1-2; D remains unclear. The source is a woman in her 30s with acute or convalescent COVID-19. This CDR3 is CASSPGSIYGYTF. In nucleotides, the CDR3 is TGTGCCAGCAGTCCCGGGTCGATCTATGGCTACACCTTC.